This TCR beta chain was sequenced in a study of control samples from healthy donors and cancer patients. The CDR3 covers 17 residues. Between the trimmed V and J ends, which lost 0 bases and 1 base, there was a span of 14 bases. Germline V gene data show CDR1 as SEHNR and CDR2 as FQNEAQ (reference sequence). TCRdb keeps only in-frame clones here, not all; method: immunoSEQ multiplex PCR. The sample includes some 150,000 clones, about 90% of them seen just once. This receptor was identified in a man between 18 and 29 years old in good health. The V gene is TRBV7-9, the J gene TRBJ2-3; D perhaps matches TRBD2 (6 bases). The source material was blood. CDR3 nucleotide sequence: TGTGCCAGCAGCTTAGCGACGGCCTGGGGGGGCACAGATACGCAGTATTTT. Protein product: CASSLATAWGGTDTQYF.